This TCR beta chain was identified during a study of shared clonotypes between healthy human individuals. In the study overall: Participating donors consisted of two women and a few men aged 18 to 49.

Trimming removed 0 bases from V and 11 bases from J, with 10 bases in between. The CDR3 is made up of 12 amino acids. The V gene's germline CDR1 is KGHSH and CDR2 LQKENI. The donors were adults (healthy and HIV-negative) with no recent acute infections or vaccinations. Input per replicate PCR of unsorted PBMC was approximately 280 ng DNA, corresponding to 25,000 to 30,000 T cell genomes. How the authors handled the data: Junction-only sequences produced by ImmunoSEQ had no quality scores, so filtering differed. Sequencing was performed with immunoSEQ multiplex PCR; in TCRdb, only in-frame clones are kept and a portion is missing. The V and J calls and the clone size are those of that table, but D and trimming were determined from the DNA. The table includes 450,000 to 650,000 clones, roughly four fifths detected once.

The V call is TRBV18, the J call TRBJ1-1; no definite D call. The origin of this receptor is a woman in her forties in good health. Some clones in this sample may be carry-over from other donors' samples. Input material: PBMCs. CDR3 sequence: CASSPPSREAFF. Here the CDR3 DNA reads TGTGCCAGCTCACCACCGTCCAGAGAGGCTTTCTTT.